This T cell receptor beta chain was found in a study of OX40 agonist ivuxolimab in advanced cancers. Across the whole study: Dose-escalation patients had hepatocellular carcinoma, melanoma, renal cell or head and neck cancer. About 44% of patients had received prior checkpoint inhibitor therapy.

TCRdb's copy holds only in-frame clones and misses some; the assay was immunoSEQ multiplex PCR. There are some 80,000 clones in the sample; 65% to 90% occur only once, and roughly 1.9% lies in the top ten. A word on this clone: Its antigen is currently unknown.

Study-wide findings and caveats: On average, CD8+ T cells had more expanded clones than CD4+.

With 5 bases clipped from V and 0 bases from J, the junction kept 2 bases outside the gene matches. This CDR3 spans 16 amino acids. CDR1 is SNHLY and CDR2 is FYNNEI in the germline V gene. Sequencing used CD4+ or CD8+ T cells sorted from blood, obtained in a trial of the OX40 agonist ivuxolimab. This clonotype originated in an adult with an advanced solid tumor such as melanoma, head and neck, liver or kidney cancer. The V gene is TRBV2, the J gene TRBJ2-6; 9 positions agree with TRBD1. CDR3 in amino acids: CASSQTGGSGANVLTF. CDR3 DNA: TGTGCCAGCAGTCAGACAGGGGGCTCTGGGGCCAACGTCCTGACTTTC.